This T cell receptor beta chain is from a study of CD8 T cells in ankylosing spondylitis. V lost 7 bases and J lost 6, with 15 bases in between. The CDR3 has 14 residues. This clonotype was counted ten times or more. Its target is unknown. The study, taken as a whole, reports: Reportedly, disease-linked clones are significantly enriched in ankylosing spondylitis patients' matched synovial fluid.

Via MiXCR, TCRdb re-called the 5' RACE reads, giving one row per CDR3 protein. The top ten clones hold approximately 0.61% of a sample with 250,000 or so distinct CDR3 sequences, about 24% of them seen once. This TCR came from a male donor with ankylosing spondylitis or in good health (not recorded which). Sample: blood, either unsorted or a sorted T cell fraction (not recorded which). The chain joins TRBV12-3 or TRBV12-4 to TRBJ2-2; no clear D gene. DNA of the CDR3: TGTGCCAGCATCTCCACTGGGATGTCCGGGGAGCTGTTTTTT. Translated, it gives CASISTGMSGELFF.